This TCR beta chain is drawn from a study of shared clonotypes between healthy human individuals. Overall study context: A donor's plate count was three for CD4 naive and three for CD4 memory; CD8 naive had two and CD8 memory one.

Study conclusions and caveats: Only blood was sampled, and tissue TCR repertoires likely differ from blood ones.

Comments on this clone: Antigen: not known.

CD45RA-negative memory and CD45RA+ naive subsets were split from the CD4+ cells. Tens of thousands of T cell genomes (approximately 0.2 ug DNA) went into each sorted-subset replicate. Assay: immunoSEQ multiplex PCR; the TCRdb copy retains only in-frame clones and omits some. The data show 2.3 million or so clones, over 85% seen once. Material: naive CD4+ T cells from PBMCs. Subset given: CD45RA+ positively selected. The source is a man younger than 30 in good health. Some clones in this sample may be carry-over from other donors' samples.

The CDR3 DNA sequence: TGTGCCAGCAGCACGATAGAAACGCAGTATTTT. As protein: CASSTIETQYF. The J gene is TRBJ2-3, the V gene TRBV7-8; D gene unclear. CDR1 and CDR2 from the germline V gene are SGHVS and FQNEAQ. There are 11 residues in the CDR3. V lost 5 bases to trimming and J lost 9 bases, with 9 bases between them. The variable domain in full, with the rest retrieved from reference TRBV7-8 and TRBJ2-3, is GAGVSQSPRYKVAKRGQDVALRCDPISGHVSLFWYQQALGQGPEFLTYFQNEAQLDKSGLPSDRFFAERPEGSVSTLKIQRTQQEDSAVYLCASSTIETQYFGPGTRLTVL.